This entry describes one T cell receptor beta chain. The antigen remains unidentified. The entry originates in a study of identifying expanded T cells in peripheral blood. Study-wide results and limits: Across healthy donors, higher total template counts meant significantly greater approximately two-week count variance. Approximately 1.1 clones differed between technical replicates, versus about 15 and 19 over time.

Produced via immunoSEQ multiplex PCR; TCRdb's table is partial and in-frame only. The sample has about 89,000 clones; about 86% are singletons. Trimming at V came to 3 bases and at J to 4 bases, leaving 8 bases not matched to a gene. Per the germline V gene, CDR1 is SEHNR and CDR2 is FQNEAQ (reference sequence). The CDR3 covers 15 residues. This TCR was recovered from a person aged 18 to 69 in good health. The sample taken for sequencing was blood. The V and J genes are TRBV7-9 and TRBJ2-5, with 7 nucleotides matching TRBD2. Here the CDR3 DNA reads TGTGCCAGCAGCTTGGGGGTAACTAGCGTAGAGACCCAGTACTTC. This translates into CASSLGVTSVETQYF.